This passage covers 20 T cell receptor beta chains from one sample sequenced in a study of blood T cells in healthy people across ages. The authors ran a second PCR of 7 to 11 cycles using a sample-barcoded 5' primer and a J-beta primer mix. In TCRdb, the 5' RACE reads were re-called with MiXCR into one record per CDR3 protein. Here the sample spans about a million distinct CDR3 sequences, roughly 51% being singletons. Material for sequencing was blood. These receptors originate from an older woman in good health.

The rearrangement links TRBV7-8 to TRBJ2-7; D gene uncertain. CDR1 is SGHVS and CDR2 is FQNEAQ in the germline V gene. Trimming shortened V by 3 bases and J by 4 bases, and 13 bases separated the two germline ends. The CDR3 runs 14 residues. This CDR3 reads CASSFGRLGYEQYF. In nucleotides, the CDR3 is TGTGCCAGCAGCTTCGGCAGGTTGGGATACGAGCAGTACTTC. Together with reference TRBV7-8 and TRBJ2-7, the CDR3 gives the full variable domain: GAGVSQSPRYKVAKRGQDVALRCDPISGHVSLFWYQQALGQGPEFLTYFQNEAQLDKSGLPSDRFFAERPEGSVSTLKIQRTQQEDSAVYLCASSFGRLGYEQYFGPGTRLTVT.

Note on this clonotype: The junction shows a germline mismatch at one end, possibly a read error. V is TRBV28 and J is TRBJ2-3; TRBD2 might be the D (6 bases). Germline V CDR1 and CDR2: MDHEN, SYDVKM. CDR3 length: 13 residues. The CDR3 spells CASILFGGDTQYF. The CDR3 DNA sequence: TGTGCCAGCATTTTATTCGGAGGGGATACGCAGTATTTT.

Only a few counts were recorded for this clonotype. The rearrangement uses TRBV7-2 and TRBJ2-5; D not resolved. Trimming stripped 6 bases from V and 4 bases from J, with 6 bases between. The CDR3 covers 11 residues. Germline V gene sequence: CDR1 SGHTA, CDR2 FQGNSA. The CDR3: CASREGETQYF. The CDR3 DNA reads TGTGCCAGCAGGGAAGGAGAGACCCAGTACTTC.

This clonotype is a singleton in its sample. The chain joins TRBV9 to TRBJ2-7; no firm D call. V was shortened by 0 bases and J by 2 bases, with 15 bases between the two germline ends. In germline, CDR1 is SGDLS, CDR2 YYNGEE. This CDR3 region has 16 residues. The CDR3 coding sequence is TGTGCCAGCAGCGTAGGGAGTGCTAGGACGGCCTACGAGCAGTACTTC. Protein: CASSVGSARTAYEQYF.

The chain combines TRBV25-1 with TRBJ1-6; D is uncertain. Germline V gives CDR1 MGHDK, CDR2 SYGVNS. The V end lost 0 bases, the J end lost 8 bases, and 8 bases lay between the germline ends. The CDR3 totals 14 residues. CDR3 coding DNA: TGTGCCAGCAGTGAATATCGCCGATATTCACCCCTCCACTTT. Protein product: CASSEYRRYSPLHF.

This clonotype was seen ten or more times. The V and J genes are TRBV20-1 and TRBJ2-7; the match to TRBD1 covers 7 bases. Looked up from germline, CDR1 is DFQATT and CDR2 is SNEGSKA (reference sequence). CDR3 length equals 15 residues. Unmatched junction bases numbered 13, after V lost 3 bases and J lost 5 bases. The CDR3 nucleotides read TGCAGTGCTAGCCCCTCTAGAGGGGGCGCGAACGAGCAGTACTTC. Amino acid sequence: CSASPSRGGANEQYF.

The rearrangement joins TRBV20-1 to TRBJ2-3, with TRBD2 matching 14 bases. From germline, CDR1 is DFQATT and CDR2 SNEGSKA (reference sequence). J gave up 4 bases and V 6 bases, and 3 bases lay outside the gene matches. CDR3 length: 14 amino acids. For the CDR3, the DNA is TGCAGTGCCCAGACTAGCGGGAGGGCAGATACGCAGTATTTT. It specifies CSAQTSGRADTQYF.

This clonotype has only a few counts. The rearrangement joins TRBV20-1 to TRBJ2-7, with D possibly being TRBD1 (6 bases). Trimming took 0 bases from V and 5 from J, leaving 17 bases between them. CDR1 is DFQATT, CDR2 SNEGSKA, per germline (reference sequence). This CDR3 contains 15 residues. CDR3 in DNA: TGCAGTGCTAGAGATGGGGGCTATTTGACCAACGAGCAGTACTTC. Its protein product is CSARDGGYLTNEQYF.

With respect to this clonotype: Germline is not matched at one junction end, which may reflect a read error. This chain uses TRBV4-2 with TRBJ2-2, with D maybe TRBD2 (6 bases). CDR1 and CDR2 from the germline V gene are LGHNA and YNFKEQ. The CDR3 has 17 amino acids. The CDR3 loop is CAGSQDLAEGNTGELFF. Here the CDR3 DNA reads TGTGCCGGCAGCCAAGATCTTGCGGAGGGGAACACCGGGGAGCTGTTTTTT.

The rearrangement links TRBV28 to TRBJ2-7, with 9 bases identical to TRBD2. Germline assignment: CDR1 MDHEN and CDR2 SYDVKM. Unmatched junction bases numbered 11, after V lost 4 bases and J lost 1 base. The CDR3 has 17 amino acids. DNA of the CDR3: TGTGCCAGCAGTTCCGCCCCTGGCGGGAGGGTGTCCTACGAGCAGTACTTC. Its translation: CASSSAPGGRVSYEQYF. The full variable domain, its missing parts supplied by reference TRBV28 and TRBJ2-7, is DVKVTQSSRYLVKRTGEKVFLECVQDMDHENMFWYRQDPGLGLRLIYFSYDVKMKEKGDIPEGYSVSREKKERFSLILESASTNQTSMYLCASSSAPGGRVSYEQYFGPGTRLTVT.

The V call is TRBV2, the J call TRBJ2-7; no reliable D call. V was pared by 6 bases and J by 1 base, with 13 bases between. This CDR3 contains 14 residues. In germline, CDR1 is SNHLY, CDR2 FYNNEI. The CDR3 sequence is CASSGLGLSYEQYF. The CDR3 DNA reads as TGTGCCAGCAGCGGGCTGGGTCTTTCCTACGAGCAGTACTTC.

The chain recombines TRBV15 with TRBJ2-5; 11 nucleotides match TRBD2. The J call is doubtful: the DNA matches TRBJ2-7 better. CDR1 and CDR2 from the germline V gene are LNHNV and YYDKDF (reference sequence). CDR3 length: 15 residues. CDR3: CATSRKGLAENEQYF. The CDR3 DNA reads as TGTGCCACCAGCAGGAAGGGACTAGCGGAAAACGAGCAGTACTTC.

This clonotype has only a few counts. The chain combines TRBV18 with TRBJ2-1; no clear D. V lost 0 bases and J lost 7, with 19 bases in between. Germline V lookup: CDR1 KGHSH, CDR2 LQKENI. CDR3 length: 17 amino acids. The CDR3 here is CASSPPARLQGGNEQFF. Written as DNA, the CDR3 is TGTGCCAGCTCACCACCGGCACGGCTTCAAGGCGGAAATGAGCAGTTCTTC.

The CDR3 protein is CATSRDAGVVNEQFF. The CDR3, as DNA: TGTGCCACCAGCAGAGATGCGGGAGTGGTGAATGAGCAGTTCTTC. The V gene is TRBV15, the J gene TRBJ2-1; 7 bases line up with TRBD2. This CDR3 spans 15 amino acids. Trimming took 0 bases from V and 7 from J; bases not matched to a gene: 6. Germline V gives CDR1 LNHNV, CDR2 YYDKDF (reference sequence). Filled out from reference TRBV15 and TRBJ2-1, the complete variable domain reads DAMVIQNPRYQVTQFGKPVTLSCSQTLNHNVMYWYQQKSSQAPKLLFHYYDKDFNNEADTPDNFQSRRPNTSFCFLDIRSPGLGDTAMYLCATSRDAGVVNEQFFGPGTRLTVL.

The CDR3 DNA is TGCGCCAGCAGCCATGAAGGAACACCCCTCCACTTT. Translation: CASSHEGTPLHF. This chain links TRBV4-1 with TRBJ1-6; D uncertain. The germline gives CDR1 MGHRA, CDR2 YSYEKL. Trimming cost V 3 bases and J 11 bases, with 8 bases left between them. The CDR3 loop spans 12 amino acids.

This clonotype occurred a few times. The DNA of the CDR3 is TGTGCCAGCTCACCTAGCGGGAGGCCCACAGATACGCAGTATTTT. As protein: CASSPSGRPTDTQYF. The chain recombines TRBV18 with TRBJ2-3; 10 bases line up with TRBD2. J lost 2 bases, V lost 3 bases, and 2 bases had no gene match. CDR3 length equals 15 residues. In germline, CDR1 is KGHSH, CDR2 LQKENI.

V usage is TRBV4-1 and J usage is TRBJ2-6; 9 bases fit TRBD1. Trimming at V came to 4 bases and at J to 0 bases, leaving 7 bases not matched to a gene. CDR3 length: 18 amino acids. The germline gives CDR1 MGHRA, CDR2 YSYEKL. CDR3 nucleotides: TGCGCCAGCAGCCTTCACAGGGGGCGCGGCTCTGGGGCCAACGTCCTGACTTTC. It is translated as CASSLHRGRGSGANVLTF.

This sequence joins TRBV20-1 and TRBJ2-7, with TRBD2 matching over 14 bases. With 5 bases clipped from V and 4 bases from J, the junction kept 7 bases outside the gene matches. Looked up from germline, CDR1 is DFQATT and CDR2 is SNEGSKA (reference sequence). This CDR3 is built from 15 residues. The CDR3 loop is CSARRLAGGSYEQYF. CDR3 nucleotide sequence: TGCAGTGCTCGCAGACTAGCGGGAGGGTCGTACGAGCAGTACTTC.

Remarks on this clonotype: A much larger clone differs by one base, so this may be a read error. J is TRBJ2-5 and V is TRBV28, with 7 bases that match TRBD2. From germline, CDR1 is MDHEN and CDR2 SYDVKM. V lost 4 bases to trimming and J lost 5 bases; unmatched junction nucleotides: 7. The CDR3 runs 14 residues. CDR3 sequence (DNA): TGTGCCAGCAGTTCGGCTGGCGGGAGTGAGACCCAGTACTTC. Its translation: CASSSAGGSETQYF. Variable domain in full (rest from reference TRBV28 and TRBJ2-5): DVKVTQSSRYLVKRTGEKVFLECVQDMDHENMFWYRQDPGLGLRLIYFSYDVKMKEKGDIPEGYSVSREKKERFSLILESASTNQTSMYLCASSSAGGSETQYFGPGTRLLVL.

This chain connects TRBV14 to TRBJ1-2, with 9 bases aligning to TRBD1. V trimming: 4 bases; J trimming: 7 bases; junction bases outside the gene matches: 4. The V gene's germline CDR1 is SGHDN and CDR2 FVKESK. The CDR3 has 13 residues. In nucleotides, the CDR3 is TGTGCCAGCAGCCGGGACAGGGTGGCTGGCTACACCTTC. Its translation: CASSRDRVAGYTF.